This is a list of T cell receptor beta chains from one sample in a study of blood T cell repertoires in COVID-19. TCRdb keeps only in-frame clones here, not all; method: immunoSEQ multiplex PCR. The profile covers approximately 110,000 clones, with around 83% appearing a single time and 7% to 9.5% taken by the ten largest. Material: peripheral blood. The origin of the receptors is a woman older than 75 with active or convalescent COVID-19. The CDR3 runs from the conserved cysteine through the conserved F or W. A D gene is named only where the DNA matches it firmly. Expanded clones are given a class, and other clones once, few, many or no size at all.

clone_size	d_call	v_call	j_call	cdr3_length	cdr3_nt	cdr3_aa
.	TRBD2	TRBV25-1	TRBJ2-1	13	TGTGCCAGCACTACAGCGGGAGGGTCGGAGCAGTTCTTC	CASTTAGGSEQFF
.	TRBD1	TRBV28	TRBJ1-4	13	TGTGCCACCTTCCGACAGGGCCAGGAAAAACTGTTTTTT	CATFRQGQEKLFF
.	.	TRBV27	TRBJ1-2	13	TGTGCCAGCAGTTCGGCAGGCATCTATGGCTACACCTTC	CASSSAGIYGYTF
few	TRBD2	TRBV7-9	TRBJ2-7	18	TGTGCCAGCAGCTTAGGTTCTGGGGGGAGGGCCAGGACCTACGAGCAGTACTTC	CASSLGSGGRARTYEQYF
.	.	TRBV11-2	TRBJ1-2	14	TGTGCCAGCAGCAAGGGCGGGACTAACTATGGCTACACCTTC	CASSKGGTNYGYTF
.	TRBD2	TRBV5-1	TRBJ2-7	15	TGCGCCAGCAGCTTGGCCGGACTAGCAGCTTACGAGCAGTACTTC	CASSLAGLAAYEQYF
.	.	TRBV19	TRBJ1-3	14	TGTGCCAGCCTCGAGAGGGTAACTGGAAACACCATATATTTT	CASLERVTGNTIYF
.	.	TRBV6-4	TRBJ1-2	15	TGTGCCAGCCGGTTTCACGACAGAGCTAACTATGGCTACACCTTC	CASRFHDRANYGYTF
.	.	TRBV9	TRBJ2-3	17	TGTGCCAGCAGCGTACAGGGGGGACCGGGGATGACAGATACGCAGTATTTT	CASSVQGGPGMTDTQYF
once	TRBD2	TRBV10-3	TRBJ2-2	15	TGTGCCATCAGTGAGGGCGGGAGGGCTACCGGGGAGCTGTTTTTT	CAISEGGRATGELFF
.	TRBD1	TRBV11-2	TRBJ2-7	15	TGTGCCAGCAGCGACCAAGGGGGACAGGGCTACGAGCAGTACTTC	CASSDQGGQGYEQYF
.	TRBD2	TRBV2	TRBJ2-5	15	TGTGCCAGCCTGAGGGCTAGCGGGAGAATAGAGACCCAGTACTTC	CASLRASGRIETQYF
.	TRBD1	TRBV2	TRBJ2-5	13	TGTGCCAGCAGCCGACAGGGTGGAGAGACCCAGTACTTC	CASSRQGGETQYF
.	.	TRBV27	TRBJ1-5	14	TGTGCCAGCAGTTATGGGACTCCGCAATCAGCCCAGCATTTT	CASSYGTPQSAQHF
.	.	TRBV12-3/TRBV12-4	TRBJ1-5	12	TGTGCCAGCAAGGGGGGGAATCAGCCCCAGCATTTT	CASKGGNQPQHF
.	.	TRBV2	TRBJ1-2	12	TGTGCCGGCAGGACAGATATCTATGGCTACACCTTC	CAGRTDIYGYTF